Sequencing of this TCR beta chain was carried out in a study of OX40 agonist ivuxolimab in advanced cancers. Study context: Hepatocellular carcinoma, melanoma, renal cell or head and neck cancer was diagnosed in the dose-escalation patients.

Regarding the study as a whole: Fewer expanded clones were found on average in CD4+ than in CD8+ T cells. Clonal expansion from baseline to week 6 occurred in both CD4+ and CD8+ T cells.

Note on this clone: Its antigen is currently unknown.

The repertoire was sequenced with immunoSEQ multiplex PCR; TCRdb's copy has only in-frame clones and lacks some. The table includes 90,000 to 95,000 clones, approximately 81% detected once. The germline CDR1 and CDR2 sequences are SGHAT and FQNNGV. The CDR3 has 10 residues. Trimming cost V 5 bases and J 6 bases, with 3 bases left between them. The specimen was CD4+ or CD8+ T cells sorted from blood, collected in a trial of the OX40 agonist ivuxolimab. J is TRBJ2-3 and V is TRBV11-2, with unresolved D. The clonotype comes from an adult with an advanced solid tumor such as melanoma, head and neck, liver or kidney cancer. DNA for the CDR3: TGTGCCAGCAGCCTTGATACGCAGTATTTT. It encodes CASSLDTQYF.